Reported below is one TCR beta chain. As yet, its antigen is unknown. The data originate from a study of T cells after yellow fever vaccination. Study-wide background: Low-cell-number fractions underwent preparation using SMART-Seq v4 Ultra Low Input.

CDR3 length: 15 residues. Germline V gene data show CDR1 as SEHNR and CDR2 as FQNEAQ (reference sequence). With 1 base removed from V and 6 bases from J, the gap between germline ends came to 10 bases. MiXCR, applied by TCRdb to the 5' RACE reads, yields one record per CDR3 protein. The sample holds some 150,000 distinct CDR3 sequences, 11% seen once. Findings and limits, study-wide: Among primary-vaccination clones, most reappeared after the booster, at approximately 97% for CD4 and 85% to 90% for CD8. Of the clonotypes, a small share occurred in both CD4 and CD8 compartments.

The receptor comes from a man aged 18 to 35 who received the YFV17D yellow fever vaccine. Source: CD8+ T cells sorted from PBMCs, taken 15 days after the yellow fever booster vaccination. The chain joins TRBV7-9 to TRBJ1-6, with D tentatively TRBD1 (5 bases). CDR3 sequence reads: CASSLEGPSNSPLHF. The CDR3 DNA reads as TGTGCCAGCAGCTTAGAGGGACCGAGTAATTCACCCCTCCACTTT.